Below, 2 T cell receptor beta chains from the same sample are listed, as sequenced in a study of response to subunit inactivated influenza vaccine. Each CDR3 protein gets one entry after TCRdb re-called the RT-PCR reads with MiXCR. Of hundreds of thousands of distinct CDR3 sequences listed, 15% to 18% are singletons. Source: PBMCs from blood, taken approximately 13 days after vaccination. Source of these receptors: a man aged 50-60 years who received an inactivated influenza vaccine.

This clonotype was detected a few times. The V and J genes are TRBV10-3 and TRBJ2-1, with D perhaps TRBD2 (7 bases). Germline loops: CDR1 ENHRY, CDR2 SYGVKD. Between the trimmed V and J ends, which lost 9 bases and 2 bases, there was a span of 14 bases. The CDR3 consists of 14 residues. CDR3: CAMSAGATYNEQFF. The CDR3 coding sequence is TGTGCCATGTCGGCGGGGGCCACCTACAATGAGCAGTTCTTC.

This clonotype was counted at least ten times. The chain carries TRBV10-3 and TRBJ2-3, with a tentative D call TRBD1 (6 bases). Germline assignment: CDR1 ENHRY and CDR2 SYGVKD. Trimming cost V 5 bases and J 0 bases, with 9 bases left between them. This CDR3 is 14 amino acids long. The CDR3 loop reads CAISRTGSTDTQYF. The CDR3 DNA follows: TGTGCCATCAGTAGAACAGGGAGCACAGATACGCAGTATTTT.